This T cell receptor (beta chain) was sequenced for a study of blood T cells in healthy people across ages. Findings and caveats of the study: Long-lived donors had more naive CD4+ cells and higher diversity than aged donors.

Next came a second PCR, run for about 6 to 12 cycles, which used a sample-barcoded 5' primer along with a J-beta primer mix. TCRdb reprocessed the 5' RACE reads via MiXCR and lists one record per CDR3 protein. Of approximately 800,000 distinct CDR3 sequences in the sample, about 55% are singletons; the top ten hold approximately 41%. To note about this clonotype: Its specificity is unknown. The germline gene is not matched at one end of the junction; a read error may be the cause.

This CDR3 spans 14 amino acids. CDR1 SQVTM and CDR2 ANQGSEA come from the germline V gene. The sample, around 9.9 milliliters of peripheral blood, was drawn from each donor. Extraction yielded at least 6 micrograms of total RNA per sample. The chain employs TRBV29-1 and TRBJ2-6; the D gene could be TRBD1 or TRBD2 (6 bases each). The receptor's source is an elderly man in good health. Sequenced material: blood. CDR3 bases: TGCAGCGTTGACGGGGGCTCTGGGGCCAACGTCCCGACTTTC. As protein: CSVDGGSGANVPTF.